This T cell receptor beta chain was recorded in a study of T cell responses to AZD1222 COVID-19 vaccine. Study-level points and caveats: Baseline serostatus was positive in only six AZD1222 recipients. Every sample of the repertoires postdated the peak T cell response. It should be noted that donors were predominantly white British and more often female, and clonal diversity was possibly underestimated. A rise in Spike-specific TCR breadth and depth followed two AZD1222 doses.

This CDR3 region has 15 residues. The germline CDR1 and CDR2 sequences are PRHDT and FYEKMQ (reference sequence). With V trimmed by 6 bases and J by 3 bases, 6 bases remained unmatched. Note on this clone: Its target is not known.

Clones were read by immunoSEQ multiplex PCR, and TCRdb kept only the in-frame ones, dropping some. This table has about 100,000 clones, roughly 89% appearing once. The TCR sequence derives from an adult in good health. The V call is TRBV13, the J call TRBJ1-3, with TRBD1 identical over 9 bases. Sequenced here: peripheral blood, sampled on day 0 of AZD1222 vaccination. CDR3 sequence: CASSYRGRDGNTIYF. CDR3 bases: TGTGCCAGCAGTTACAGGGGGCGCGATGGAAACACCATATATTTT.